Below are 23 T cell receptor beta chains sequenced from a single sample in a study of blood T cell repertoires in COVID-19. Produced via immunoSEQ multiplex PCR; TCRdb's table is partial and in-frame only. Of approximately 91,000 clones listed, about 80% are singletons. The sequenced sample consisted of peripheral blood. The receptors come from a human donor in a cohort sampled during active COVID-19.

This chain uses TRBV18 with TRBJ1-4, with D possibly TRBD1 on 6 matching bases. CDR3 size: 15 residues. The V end lost 2 bases, the J end lost 6 bases, and 13 bases lay between the germline ends. Germline V gene sequence: CDR1 KGHSH, CDR2 LQKENI. Written as DNA, the CDR3 is TGTGCCAGCTCACCAACCAGGGGCGTTTATGAAAAACTGTTTTTT. It codes for CASSPTRGVYEKLFF.

The J gene is TRBJ1-3, the V gene TRBV5-8; possible D gene TRBD1, 5 bases. Looked up from germline, CDR1 is SGHTS and CDR2 is YDEGEE. Trimming shortened V by 3 bases and J by 2 bases, and 9 bases separated the two germline ends. The CDR3 has 14 amino acids. The CDR3 is CASSWGETGNTIYF. The DNA for the CDR3 is TGTGCCAGCAGCTGGGGCGAGACTGGAAACACCATATATTTT.

The rearrangement links TRBV3-1 (or the pseudogene TRBV3-2) to TRBJ2-3, with D perhaps matching TRBD1 (6 bases). Germline CDR1 and CDR2: LGHDT and YNNKEL (reference sequence). With 1 base removed from V and 5 bases from J, the gap between germline ends came to 10 bases. The CDR3 is made up of 14 amino acids. The CDR3 nucleotides read TGTGCCAGCAGCCAAGGGACAGCTAGAGATACGCAGTATTTT. Translated: CASSQGTARDTQYF.

V is TRBV28 and J is TRBJ1-5; D is ambiguous. The germline gives CDR1 MDHEN, CDR2 SYDVKM. The CDR3 runs 14 residues. The germline V and J ends were trimmed by 5 bases and 5 bases, with 13 bases remaining between them. The CDR3 sequence: CASSRTNIDQPQHF. In nucleotides, the CDR3 is TGTGCCAGCAGTCGGACTAATATAGATCAGCCCCAGCATTTT. The full variable domain, in which reference TRBV28 and TRBJ1-5 provide the parts outside the CDR3, is DVKVTQSSRYLVKRTGEKVFLECVQDMDHENMFWYRQDPGLGLRLIYFSYDVKMKEKGDIPEGYSVSREKKERFSLILESASTNQTSMYLCASSRTNIDQPQHFGDGTRLSIL.

In DNA, the CDR3 is TGCAGCGTTGAAAAGGCGGGAGAGACCCAGTACTTC. Its protein product is CSVEKAGETQYF. The chain recombines TRBV29-1 with TRBJ2-5; D is perhaps TRBD2 (5 bases). This CDR3 contains 12 residues. Germline CDR1 SQVTM, CDR2 ANQGSEA. Trimming stripped 2 bases from V and 4 bases from J, with 8 bases between.

This clone was detected once. The rearrangement links TRBV6-6 to TRBJ1-2, with 7 nucleotides matching TRBD1. This CDR3 has 12 residues. Germline values: CDR1 MNHNY, CDR2 SVGAGI (reference sequence). The V and J ends lost 5 bases and 5 bases, in that order; junction bases with no gene match: 2. In DNA, the CDR3 is TGTGCCAGCAGTGGGACAGCGTATGGCTACACCTTC. The encoded protein is CASSGTAYGYTF.

This clone was observed once. This sequence joins TRBV1 and TRBJ2-7; the D call in the table, TRBD2, was not verified against the DNA. TRBV1 is given as a pseudogene. CDR3 size: 14 residues. Written as DNA, the CDR3 is TGCACCAGCAGCCTGGGAGGGAGATCCTACGAGCAGTACTTC. Its protein is CTSSLGGRSYEQYF.

This chain links TRBV18 with TRBJ2-2; the D is unclear. Germline assignment: CDR1 KGHSH and CDR2 LQKENI. The ends were cut back, 2 bases at V and 7 bases at J, with 8 bases in the middle. The CDR3 loop spans 13 amino acids. DNA of the CDR3: TGTGCCAGCTCACCAAGTAGCATCGGGGAGCTGTTTTTT. The encoded protein is CASSPSSIGELFF.

The gene calls are TRBV28 and TRBJ1-5; maybe TRBD1 (6 bases). The ends were cut back, 3 bases at V and 4 bases at J, with 10 bases in the middle. CDR3 length: 14 residues. Germline-derived CDR1 and CDR2 are MDHEN and SYDVKM. CDR3 region: CASSFYRENQPQHF. The DNA of the CDR3 is TGTGCCAGCAGTTTTTACAGGGAGAATCAGCCCCAGCATTTT.

This chain links TRBV2 with TRBJ1-3, with D possibly matching TRBD1 (6 bases). The V end lost 6 bases, the J end lost 1 base, and 10 bases lay between the germline ends. Germline CDR1 and CDR2: SNHLY and FYNNEI. The CDR3 is made up of 14 amino acids. The CDR3 reads CASRVQGSGNTIYF. The CDR3 DNA is TGTGCCAGCAGAGTACAGGGATCTGGAAACACCATATATTTT.

The J gene is TRBJ2-7, the V gene TRBV6-2 or TRBV6-3; D is ambiguous. The CDR3 has 13 residues. Germline V CDR1 and CDR2: MNHEY, SVGEGT. The V end lost 4 bases, the J end lost 2 bases, and 9 bases lay between the germline ends. DNA for the CDR3: TGTGCCAGCAGTTGGGCTGGCCCCTACGAGCAGTACTTC. Translation gives CASSWAGPYEQYF.

The chain couples TRBV7-3 to TRBJ2-1; 11 bases fit TRBD1. Germline V CDR1 and CDR2: SGHTA, FQGTGA. This CDR3 is 15 amino acids long. After removal of 5 bases from V and 6 bases from J, the junction contained 6 bases not matched to a gene. The CDR3: CASSPSGQGGNEQFF. CDR3 nucleotide sequence: TGTGCCAGCAGCCCCTCGGGACAGGGGGGCAATGAGCAGTTCTTC.

V gene TRBV15 combines with J gene TRBJ2-5; D is uncertain. Germline V gene data show CDR1 as LNHNV and CDR2 as YYDKDF (reference sequence). This CDR3 has 14 amino acids. Between the trimmed V and J ends, which lost 0 bases and 2 bases, there was a span of 7 bases. Here the CDR3 DNA reads TGTGCCACCAGCAGAGATTTAGTTCAAGAGACCCAGTACTTC. It yields the protein CATSRDLVQETQYF.

This chain's CDR3 is CASSPTGADTQYF. The CDR3 DNA sequence: TGTGCCAGCAGCCCTACAGGGGCAGATACGCAGTATTTT. The chain uses TRBV9 and TRBJ2-3; 7 nucleotides align to TRBD1. Germline lookup yields CDR1 SGDLS and CDR2 YYNGEE. The V segment lost 4 bases and the J segment 4 bases; nucleotides outside the gene matches: 3. The CDR3 covers 13 residues. Filled out from reference TRBV9 and TRBJ2-3, the complete variable domain reads DSGVTQTPKHLITATGQRVTLRCSPRSGDLSVYWYQQSLDQGLQFLIQYYNGEERAKGNILERFSAQQFPDLHSELNLSSLELGDSALYFCASSPTGADTQYFGPGTRLTVL.

The genes are TRBV10-3 and TRBJ2-7, with D perhaps matching TRBD2 (5 bases). V lost 4 bases and J lost 3, with 13 bases in between. This CDR3 is 14 amino acids long. Germline V lookup: CDR1 ENHRY, CDR2 SYGVKD. The CDR3 here is CAISGPEVGYEQYF. DNA of the CDR3: TGTGCCATCAGTGGCCCGGAGGTCGGCTACGAGCAGTACTTC.

J is TRBJ2-7 and V is TRBV14, with 11 bases identical to TRBD2. The CDR3 length is 18 residues. V lost 4 bases and J lost 4; bases outside the gene matches: 15. Germline V gene sequence: CDR1 SGHDN, CDR2 FVKESK. The CDR3 protein is CASSRREVAGGSGYEQYF. CDR3 sequence (DNA): TGTGCCAGCAGCCGACGGGAGGTAGCGGGAGGGTCGGGGTACGAGCAGTACTTC.

The J gene is TRBJ1-2, the V gene TRBV5-4, with D perhaps matching TRBD1 (5 bases). The CDR3 has 14 residues. Trimming shortened V by 3 bases and J by 3 bases, and 12 bases separated the two germline ends. Germline-derived CDR1 and CDR2 are SGHNT and YYREEE (reference sequence). The CDR3: CASSSHQGYYGYTF. As DNA, the CDR3 is TGTGCCAGCAGCTCCCACCAGGGTTACTATGGCTACACCTTC.

The rearrangement uses TRBV11-2 and TRBJ2-7; TRBD2 agrees at 12 bases. Germline trimming cut 5 bases from V and 3 bases from J; bases unmatched to any gene: 17. Germline loops: CDR1 SGHAT, CDR2 FQNNGV. This CDR3 region has 19 residues. CDR3 amino acids: CASSLTWEPSGRAVYEQYF. The CDR3 bases are TGTGCCAGCAGCCTGACCTGGGAACCTAGCGGGAGGGCCGTCTACGAGCAGTACTTC.

The rearrangement uses TRBV5-1 and TRBJ1-1; the D gene is possibly TRBD1 (5 bases). The germline V and J ends were trimmed by 5 bases and 7 bases, with 12 bases remaining between them. Germline CDR1 SGHRS, CDR2 YFSETQ. The CDR3 is made up of 12 amino acids. CDR3 loop: CASSRGTNEAFF. The CDR3 DNA sequence: TGCGCCAGCAGTAGGGGAACAAATGAAGCTTTCTTT.

This chain connects TRBV21-1 to TRBJ2-7; the table gives TRBD1 as D, unverified against the DNA. TRBV21-1 is a listed pseudogene. The CDR3 loop spans 18 amino acids. In DNA, the CDR3 is TGTGCCAGCAGCAAAGAGGGACAGGGGGAAGATTGGTCCTACGAGCAGTACTTC. The encoded protein is CASSKEGQGEDWSYEQYF.

The J gene is TRBJ1-2, the V gene TRBV28, with TRBD1 as a possible D gene (5 bases). The CDR3 length is 13 residues. Looked up from germline, CDR1 is MDHEN and CDR2 is SYDVKM. V was shortened by 9 bases and J by 4 bases, with 15 bases between the two germline ends. This chain's CDR3 is CASAMDTLYGYTF. CDR3 nucleotides: TGTGCCAGTGCGATGGACACGCTCTATGGCTACACCTTC.

J is TRBJ1-6 and V is TRBV5-6, with 7 bases fitting TRBD1. After removal of 6 bases from V and 6 bases from J, the junction contained 9 bases not matched to a gene. The CDR3 loop spans 15 amino acids. Germline V gives CDR1 SGHDT, CDR2 YYEEEE. CDR3 sequence (DNA): TGTGCCAGCATCGCACAGGGGTCGCGTAATTCACCCCTCCACTTT. Protein: CASIAQGSRNSPLHF.

The chain has TRBV19 and TRBJ2-7; tentatively, D is TRBD2 (7 bases). Germline values: CDR1 LNHDA, CDR2 SQIVND (reference sequence). V was trimmed by 4 bases and J by 3 bases, leaving 13 bases between them. The CDR3 is 14 amino acids. In DNA form, the CDR3 reads TGTGCCAGTAGTAGGGGGGGGCAGGACTACGAGCAGTACTTC. Translated, it gives CASSRGGQDYEQYF. Full variable domain (outside the CDR3, taken from reference TRBV19 and TRBJ2-7): DGGITQSPKYLFRKEGQNVTLSCEQNLNHDAMYWYRQDPGQGLRLIYYSQIVNDFQKGDIAEGYSVSREKKESFPLTVTSAQKNPTAFYLCASSRGGQDYEQYFGPGTRLTVT.